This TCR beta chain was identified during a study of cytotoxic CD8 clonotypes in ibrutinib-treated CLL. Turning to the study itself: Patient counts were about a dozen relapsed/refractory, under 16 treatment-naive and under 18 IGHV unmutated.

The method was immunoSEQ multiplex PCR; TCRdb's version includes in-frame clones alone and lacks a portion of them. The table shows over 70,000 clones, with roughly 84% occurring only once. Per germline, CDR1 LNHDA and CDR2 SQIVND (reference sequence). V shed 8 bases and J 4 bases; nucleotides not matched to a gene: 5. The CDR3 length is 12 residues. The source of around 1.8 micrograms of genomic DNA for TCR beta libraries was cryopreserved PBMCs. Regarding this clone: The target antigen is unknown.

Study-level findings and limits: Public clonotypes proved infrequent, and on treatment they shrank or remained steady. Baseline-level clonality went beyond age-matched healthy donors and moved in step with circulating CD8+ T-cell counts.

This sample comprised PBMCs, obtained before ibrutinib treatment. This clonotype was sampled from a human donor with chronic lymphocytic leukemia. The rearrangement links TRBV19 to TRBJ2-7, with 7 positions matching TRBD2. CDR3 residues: CASGTSVYEQYF. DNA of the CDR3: TGTGCCAGTGGTACTAGCGTATACGAGCAGTACTTC. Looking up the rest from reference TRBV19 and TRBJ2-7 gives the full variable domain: DGGITQSPKYLFRKEGQNVTLSCEQNLNHDAMYWYRQDPGQGLRLIYYSQIVNDFQKGDIAEGYSVSREKKESFPLTVTSAQKNPTAFYLCASGTSVYEQYFGPGTRLTVT.